Detailed here is one T cell receptor beta chain. Some clones are missing from TCRdb's copy, which holds only in-frame ones; the method was immunoSEQ multiplex PCR. The sample consists of about 140,000 clones, around 86% of them appearing once. The data originate from a study of blood T cell repertoires in COVID-19. After removal of 0 bases from V and 2 bases from J, the junction contained 5 bases not matched to a gene. Germline assignment: CDR1 SGHRS and CDR2 YFSETQ. This CDR3 contains 18 residues. The origin of this receptor is a human donor in a cohort sampled during active COVID-19. The V call is TRBV5-1, the J call TRBJ2-3; 14 bases map to TRBD2. The material sequenced was peripheral blood. Here the CDR3 reads CASSLGLAGGPVTDTQYF. Here the CDR3 DNA reads TGCGCCAGCAGCTTGGGACTAGCGGGAGGGCCCGTCACAGATACGCAGTATTTT.